This T cell receptor (beta chain) is from a study of technical replicates of blood from a few donors. Per the germline V gene, CDR1 is MNHEY and CDR2 is SMNVEV (reference sequence). J was trimmed by 7 bases and V by 6 bases; bases with no gene match: 11. CDR3 size: 16 residues. Profiled with immunoSEQ multiplex PCR; TCRdb holds only in-frame clones, not every one. The table records 100,000 or so clones, approximately 96% of them present only once. The V and J genes are TRBV27 and TRBJ1-5; 11 nucleotides match TRBD1. The sequencing sample was made of T cells isolated from PBMCs. The TCR comes from a human donor in good health. CDR3 loop: CASRGQGAAGIQPQHF. Here the CDR3 DNA reads TGTGCCAGCAGAGGACAGGGGGCAGCAGGAATCCAGCCCCAGCATTTT.